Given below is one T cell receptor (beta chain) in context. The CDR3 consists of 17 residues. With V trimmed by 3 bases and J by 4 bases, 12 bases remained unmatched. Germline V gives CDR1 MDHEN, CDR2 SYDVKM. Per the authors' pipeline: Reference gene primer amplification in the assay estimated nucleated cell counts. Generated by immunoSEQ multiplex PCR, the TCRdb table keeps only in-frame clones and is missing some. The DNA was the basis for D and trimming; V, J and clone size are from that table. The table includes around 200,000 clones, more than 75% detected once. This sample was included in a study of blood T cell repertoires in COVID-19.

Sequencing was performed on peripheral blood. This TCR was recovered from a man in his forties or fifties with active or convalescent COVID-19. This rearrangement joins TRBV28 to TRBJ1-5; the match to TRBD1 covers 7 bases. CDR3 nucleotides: TGTGCCAGCAGTTTCCGAACGACAGGGAGTAGTAATCAGCCCCAGCATTTT. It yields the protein CASSFRTTGSSNQPQHF. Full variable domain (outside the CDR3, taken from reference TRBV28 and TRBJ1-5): DVKVTQSSRYLVKRTGEKVFLECVQDMDHENMFWYRQDPGLGLRLIYFSYDVKMKEKGDIPEGYSVSREKKERFSLILESASTNQTSMYLCASSFRTTGSSNQPQHFGDGTRLSIL.